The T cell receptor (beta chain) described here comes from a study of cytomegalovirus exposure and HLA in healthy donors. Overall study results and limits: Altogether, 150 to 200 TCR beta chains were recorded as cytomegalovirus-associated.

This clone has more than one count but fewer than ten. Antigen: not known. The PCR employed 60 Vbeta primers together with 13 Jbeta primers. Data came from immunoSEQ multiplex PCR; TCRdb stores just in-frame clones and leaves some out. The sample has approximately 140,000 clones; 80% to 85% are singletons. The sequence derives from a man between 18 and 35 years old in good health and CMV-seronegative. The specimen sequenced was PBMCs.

The CDR3 here is CASIPGLGLTEAFF. The CDR3 coding sequence is TGTGCCAGCATACCGGGGTTAGGATTGACTGAAGCTTTCTTT. The chain has TRBV6-5 and TRBJ1-1; no clear D gene. Germline loops: CDR1 MNHEY, CDR2 SVGAGI. The CDR3 covers 14 residues. V was cut by 7 bases and J by 5 bases, with 17 bases left in between.